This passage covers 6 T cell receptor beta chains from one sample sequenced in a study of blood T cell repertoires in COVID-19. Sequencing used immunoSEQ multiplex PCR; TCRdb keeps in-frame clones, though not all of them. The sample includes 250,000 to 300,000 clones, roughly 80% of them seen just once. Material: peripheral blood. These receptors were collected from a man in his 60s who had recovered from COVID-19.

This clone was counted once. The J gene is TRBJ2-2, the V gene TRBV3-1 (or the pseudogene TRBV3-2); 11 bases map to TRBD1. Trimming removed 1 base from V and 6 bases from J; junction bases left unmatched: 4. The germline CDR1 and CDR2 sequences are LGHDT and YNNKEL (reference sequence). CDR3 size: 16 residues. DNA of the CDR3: TGTGCCAGCAGCCAAGGAGGACAGGGGGCCGCCGGGGAGCTGTTTTTT. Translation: CASSQGGQGAAGELFF.

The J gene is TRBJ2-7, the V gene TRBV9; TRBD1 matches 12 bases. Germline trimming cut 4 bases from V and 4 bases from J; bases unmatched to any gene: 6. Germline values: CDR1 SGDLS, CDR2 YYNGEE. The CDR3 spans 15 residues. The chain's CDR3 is CASSSGQGASYEQYF. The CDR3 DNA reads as TGTGCCAGCAGCTCGGGACAGGGGGCTTCGTACGAGCAGTACTTC.

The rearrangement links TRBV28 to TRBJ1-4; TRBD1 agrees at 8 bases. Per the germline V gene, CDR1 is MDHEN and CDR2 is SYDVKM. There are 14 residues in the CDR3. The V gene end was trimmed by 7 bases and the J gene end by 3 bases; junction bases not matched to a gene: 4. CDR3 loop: CASTLTGANEKLFF. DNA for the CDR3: TGTGCCAGCACCCTGACAGGGGCTAATGAAAAACTGTTTTTT.

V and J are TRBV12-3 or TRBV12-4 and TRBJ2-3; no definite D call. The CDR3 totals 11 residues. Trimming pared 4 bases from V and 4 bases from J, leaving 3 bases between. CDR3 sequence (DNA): TGTGCCAGCAGTTCCGCAGATACGCAGTATTTT. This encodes CASSSADTQYF.

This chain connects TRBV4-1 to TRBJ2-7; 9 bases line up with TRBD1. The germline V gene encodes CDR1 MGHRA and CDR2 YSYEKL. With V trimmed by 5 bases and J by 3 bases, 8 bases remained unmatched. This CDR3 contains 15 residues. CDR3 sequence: CASSTRTGEDYEQYF. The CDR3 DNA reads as TGCGCCAGCAGCACGCGGACAGGGGAAGACTACGAGCAGTACTTC.

The CDR3 here is CASSQALGQEYEQYF. The CDR3 coding sequence is TGCGCCAGCAGCCAAGCTCTGGGACAGGAATACGAGCAGTACTTC. V is TRBV4-1 and J is TRBJ2-7; 8 nucleotides agree with TRBD1. CDR1 MGHRA and CDR2 YSYEKL come from the germline V gene. Germline trimming cut 1 base from V and 4 bases from J; bases unmatched to any gene: 6. The CDR3 length is 15 residues.